A selection of T cell receptor beta chains follows, all from one sample in a study of control samples from healthy donors and cancer patients. The protocol was immunoSEQ multiplex PCR, while the TCRdb copy is restricted to in-frame clones and leaves out a portion. The table has around 170,000 clones, about 91% seen once; the top ten hold nearly 5%. Sequenced material: blood. These TCRs come from a woman aged 30 to 39 in good health. CDR3s include the opening cysteine and the closing phenylalanine or tryptophan.

CDR3,V,length,J
CASSEAVSGYTF,TRBV6-1,12,TRBJ1-2
CAISDLEREWGSYEQYF,TRBV10-3,17,TRBJ2-7
CASSLPQQGFPRDTQYF,TRBV9,17,TRBJ2-3
CASIRAFNEKLFF,TRBV6-5,13,TRBJ1-4
CASSQGTGGFGYTF,TRBV3-1/TRBV3-2,14,TRBJ1-2
CASTTDSSPPPYEQYF,TRBV5-1,16,TRBJ2-7
CASSGRDRGPPLHF,TRBV2,14,TRBJ1-6
CASSQDSAGGVETQYF,TRBV3-1/TRBV3-2,16,TRBJ2-5
CASSSEPAGGLYGYTF,TRBV5-5,16,TRBJ1-2
CSVEDDRGYTF,TRBV29-1,11,TRBJ1-2
CASSGQPILANYGYTF,TRBV6-4,16,TRBJ1-2
CATSLATAGELFF,TRBV5-1,13,TRBJ2-2
CASSPVRAGIYEQYF,TRBV6-6,15,TRBJ2-7
CAWSARPGGTNQPQHF,TRBV30,16,TRBJ1-5
CASSEMSRGVYNEQFF,TRBV6-1,16,TRBJ2-1
CASSHKLPPYEQYF,TRBV7-2,14,TRBJ2-7
CASSPRTGALYEQYF,TRBV7-8,15,TRBJ2-7
CASTRAGQDYNEQFF,TRBV19,15,TRBJ2-1
CASSVVGAGEDTQYF,TRBV9,15,TRBJ2-3
CASSFTETQYF,TRBV28,11,TRBJ2-5
CASSPGTENSPLHF,TRBV5-1,14,TRBJ1-6
CASSRRGGSNTGELFF,TRBV11-3,16,TRBJ2-2
CASSEWSGGKDTQYF,TRBV2,15,TRBJ2-3
CASSTAGTGPETQYF,TRBV13,15,TRBJ2-5
CASSLGTGGKETQYF,TRBV7-7,15,TRBJ2-5
CASLRGGGAFF,TRBV6-5,11,TRBJ1-1
CASRTSGSSYEQYF,TRBV10-3,14,TRBJ2-7
CASRFWREVATDTQYF,TRBV6-4,16,TRBJ2-3
CASSPGRSYEQYF,TRBV7-2,13,TRBJ2-7
CASSPTQGWGETQYF,TRBV5-4,15,TRBJ2-5
CASSFSSYEQYF,TRBV7-2,12,TRBJ2-7
CASSETGLNTEAFF,TRBV2,14,TRBJ1-1
CASRIGAFLWEKLFF,TRBV6-9,15,TRBJ1-4
CASSLGTSGAYNEQFF,TRBV7-2,16,TRBJ2-1
CASKKTGEDIQYF,TRBV19,13,TRBJ2-4
CASSGIFQETQYF,TRBV9,13,TRBJ2-5
CASSLGLGRPEAFF,TRBV7-9,14,TRBJ1-1
CASSLIQGNEQFF,TRBV5-5,13,TRBJ2-1